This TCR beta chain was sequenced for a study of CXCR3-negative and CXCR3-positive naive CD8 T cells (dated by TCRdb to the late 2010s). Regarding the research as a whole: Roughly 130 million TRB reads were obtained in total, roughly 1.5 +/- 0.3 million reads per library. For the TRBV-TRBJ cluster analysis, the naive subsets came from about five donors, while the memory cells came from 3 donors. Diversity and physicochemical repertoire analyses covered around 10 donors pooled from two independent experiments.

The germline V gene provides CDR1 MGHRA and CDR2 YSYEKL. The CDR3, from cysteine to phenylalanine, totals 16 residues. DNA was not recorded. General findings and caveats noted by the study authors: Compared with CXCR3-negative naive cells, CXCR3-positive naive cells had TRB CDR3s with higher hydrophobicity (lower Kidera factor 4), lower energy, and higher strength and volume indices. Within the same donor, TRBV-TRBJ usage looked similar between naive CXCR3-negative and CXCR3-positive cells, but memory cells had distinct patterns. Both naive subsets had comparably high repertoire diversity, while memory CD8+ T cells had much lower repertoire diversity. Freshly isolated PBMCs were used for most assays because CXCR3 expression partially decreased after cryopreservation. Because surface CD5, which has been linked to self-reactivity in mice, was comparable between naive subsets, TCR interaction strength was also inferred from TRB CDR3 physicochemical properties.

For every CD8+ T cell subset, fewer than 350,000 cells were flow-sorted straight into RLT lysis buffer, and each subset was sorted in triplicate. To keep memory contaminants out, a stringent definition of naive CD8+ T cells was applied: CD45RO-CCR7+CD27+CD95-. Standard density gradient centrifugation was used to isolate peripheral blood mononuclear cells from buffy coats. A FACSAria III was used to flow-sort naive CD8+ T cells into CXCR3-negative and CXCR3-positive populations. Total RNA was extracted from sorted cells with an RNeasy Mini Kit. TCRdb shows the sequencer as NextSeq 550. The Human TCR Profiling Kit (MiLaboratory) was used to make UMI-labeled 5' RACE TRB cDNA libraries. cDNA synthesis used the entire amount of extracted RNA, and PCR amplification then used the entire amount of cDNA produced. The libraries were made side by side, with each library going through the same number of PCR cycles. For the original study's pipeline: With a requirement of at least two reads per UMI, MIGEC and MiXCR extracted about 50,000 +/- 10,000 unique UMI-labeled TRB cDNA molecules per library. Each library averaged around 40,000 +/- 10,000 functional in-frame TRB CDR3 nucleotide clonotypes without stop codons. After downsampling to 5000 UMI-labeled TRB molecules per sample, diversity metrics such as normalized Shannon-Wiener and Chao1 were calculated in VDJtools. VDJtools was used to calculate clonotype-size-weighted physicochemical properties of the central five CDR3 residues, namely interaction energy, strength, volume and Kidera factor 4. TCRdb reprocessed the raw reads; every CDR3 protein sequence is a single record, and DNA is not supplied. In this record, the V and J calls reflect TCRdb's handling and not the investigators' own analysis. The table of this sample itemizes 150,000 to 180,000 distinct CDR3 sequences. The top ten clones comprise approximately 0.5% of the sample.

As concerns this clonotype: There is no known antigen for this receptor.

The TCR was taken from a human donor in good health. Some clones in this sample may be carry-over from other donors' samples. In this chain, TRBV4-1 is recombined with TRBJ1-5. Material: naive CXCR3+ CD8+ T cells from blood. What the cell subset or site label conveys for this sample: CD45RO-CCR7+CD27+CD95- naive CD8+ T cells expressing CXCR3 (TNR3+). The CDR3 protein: CASSQAPPGRGQPQHF.